What follows is one T cell receptor beta chain and its context. Its antigen is unknown. TCRdb redid the calling of the 5' RACE reads with MiXCR, one entry per CDR3 protein. The table includes about 40,000 distinct CDR3 sequences, about 6.7% detected once. These data originate in a study of T-cell memory formation after mild COVID-19. V was clipped by 2 bases and J by 3 bases, with 8 bases between them. The CDR3 runs to 13 residues. Germline values: CDR1 SGHRS, CDR2 YFSETQ. Study results and limitations: CD4+ bias marked clones expanding day 15 to 37, unlike balanced contracting clones.

The chain uses TRBV5-1 and TRBJ2-5; D unclear. This receptor was taken from an adult who had mild COVID-19 (a few samples of this study predate the infection). Cell type and time point are not known. Sequenced input: PBMCs or a T cell subset sorted from them (not recorded which). The CDR3 coding sequence is TGCGCCAGCAGCTTAGCCACCGAAGAGACCCAGTACTTC. It yields the protein CASSLATEETQYF.